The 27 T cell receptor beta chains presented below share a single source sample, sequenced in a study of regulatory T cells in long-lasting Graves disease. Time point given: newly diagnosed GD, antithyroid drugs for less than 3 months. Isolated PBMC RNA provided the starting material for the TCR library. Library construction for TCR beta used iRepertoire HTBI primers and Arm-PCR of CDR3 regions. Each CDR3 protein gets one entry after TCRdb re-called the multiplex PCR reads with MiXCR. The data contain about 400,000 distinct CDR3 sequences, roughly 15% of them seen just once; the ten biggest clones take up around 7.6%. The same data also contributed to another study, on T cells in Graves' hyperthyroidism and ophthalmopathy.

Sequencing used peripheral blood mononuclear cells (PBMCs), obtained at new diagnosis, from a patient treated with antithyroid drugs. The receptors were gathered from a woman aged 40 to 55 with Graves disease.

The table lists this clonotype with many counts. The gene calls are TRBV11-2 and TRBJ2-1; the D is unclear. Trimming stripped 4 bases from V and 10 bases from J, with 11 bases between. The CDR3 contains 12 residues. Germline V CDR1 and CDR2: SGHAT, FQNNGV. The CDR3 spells CASSSKDGEQFF. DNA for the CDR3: TGTGCCAGCAGCTCGAAAGACGGAGAGCAGTTCTTC.

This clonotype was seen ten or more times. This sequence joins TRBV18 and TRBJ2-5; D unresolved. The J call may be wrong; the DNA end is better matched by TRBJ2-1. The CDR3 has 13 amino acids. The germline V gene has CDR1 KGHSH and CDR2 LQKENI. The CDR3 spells CASSPDNTNEQFF. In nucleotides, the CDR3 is TGTGCCAGCTCACCAGACAACACCAATGAGCAGTTCTTC.

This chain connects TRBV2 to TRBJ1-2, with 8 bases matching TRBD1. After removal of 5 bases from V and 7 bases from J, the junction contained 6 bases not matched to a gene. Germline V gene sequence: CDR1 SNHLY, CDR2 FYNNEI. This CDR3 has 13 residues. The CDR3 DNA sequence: TGTGCCAGCAGTTCCCCAGGGGGCAGTGGCTACACCTTC. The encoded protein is CASSSPGGSGYTF.

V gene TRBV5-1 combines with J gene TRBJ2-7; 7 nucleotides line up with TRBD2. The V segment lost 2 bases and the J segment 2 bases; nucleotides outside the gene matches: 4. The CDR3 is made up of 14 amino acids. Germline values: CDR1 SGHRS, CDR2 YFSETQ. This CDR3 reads CASSFSGLTYEQYF. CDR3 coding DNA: TGCGCCAGCAGCTTTAGCGGGCTTACCTACGAGCAGTACTTC.

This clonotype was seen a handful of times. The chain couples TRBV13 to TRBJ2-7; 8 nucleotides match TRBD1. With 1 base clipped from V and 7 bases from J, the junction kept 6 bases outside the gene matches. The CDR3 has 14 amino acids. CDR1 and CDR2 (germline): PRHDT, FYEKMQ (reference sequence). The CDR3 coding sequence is TGTGCCAGCAGCTTAGTGCAGGGGGCGCGTGAGCAGTACTTC. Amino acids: CASSLVQGAREQYF. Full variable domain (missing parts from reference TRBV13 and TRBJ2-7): AAGVIQSPRHLIKEKRETATLKCYPIPRHDTVYWYQQGPGQDPQFLISFYEKMQSDKGSIPDRFSAQQFSDYHSELNMSSLELGDSALYFCASSLVQGAREQYFGPGTRLTVT.

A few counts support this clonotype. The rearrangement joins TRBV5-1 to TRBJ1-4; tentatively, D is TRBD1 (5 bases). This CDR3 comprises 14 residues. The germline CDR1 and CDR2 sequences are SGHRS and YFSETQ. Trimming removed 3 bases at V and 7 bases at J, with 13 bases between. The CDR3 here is CASSWRGEVEKLFF. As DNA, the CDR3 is TGCGCCAGCAGCTGGCGGGGGGAAGTTGAAAAACTGTTTTTT.

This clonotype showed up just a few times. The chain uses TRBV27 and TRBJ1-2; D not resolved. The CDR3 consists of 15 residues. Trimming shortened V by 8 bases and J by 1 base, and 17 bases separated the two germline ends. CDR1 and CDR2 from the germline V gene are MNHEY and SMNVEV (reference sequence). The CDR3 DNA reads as TGTGCCAGCCGATCTGTCGCGGAAAATAACTATGGCTACACCTTC. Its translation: CASRSVAENNYGYTF.

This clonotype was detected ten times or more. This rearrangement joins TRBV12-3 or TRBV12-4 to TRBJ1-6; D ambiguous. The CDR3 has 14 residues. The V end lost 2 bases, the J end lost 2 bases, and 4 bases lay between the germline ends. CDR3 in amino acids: CASSLLAYNSPLHF. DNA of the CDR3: TGTGCCAGCAGTTTACTCGCCTATAATTCACCCCTCCACTTT.

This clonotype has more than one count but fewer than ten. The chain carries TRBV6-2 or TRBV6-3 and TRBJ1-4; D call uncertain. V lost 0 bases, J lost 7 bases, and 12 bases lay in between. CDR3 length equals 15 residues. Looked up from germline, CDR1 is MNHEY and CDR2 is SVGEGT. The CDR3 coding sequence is TGTGCCAGCAGTTACTCGTCCGGGGAGGGTGAAAAACTGTTTTTT. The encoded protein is CASSYSSGEGEKLFF.

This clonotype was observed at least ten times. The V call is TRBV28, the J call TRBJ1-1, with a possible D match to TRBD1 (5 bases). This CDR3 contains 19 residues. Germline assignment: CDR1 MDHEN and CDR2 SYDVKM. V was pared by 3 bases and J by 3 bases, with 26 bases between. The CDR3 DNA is TGTGCCAGCAGTTTGGATCGGCGGGGGGGACTAAAAAAAGACACTGAAGCTTTCTTT. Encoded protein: CASSLDRRGGLKKDTEAFF.

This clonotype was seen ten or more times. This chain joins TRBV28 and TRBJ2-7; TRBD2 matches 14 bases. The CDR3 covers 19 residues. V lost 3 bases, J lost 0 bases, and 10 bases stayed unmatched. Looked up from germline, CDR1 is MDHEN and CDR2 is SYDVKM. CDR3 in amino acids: CASSFVLGLAGDVSYEQYF. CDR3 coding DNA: TGTGCCAGCAGTTTCGTTTTGGGACTAGCGGGAGATGTCTCCTACGAGCAGTACTTC.

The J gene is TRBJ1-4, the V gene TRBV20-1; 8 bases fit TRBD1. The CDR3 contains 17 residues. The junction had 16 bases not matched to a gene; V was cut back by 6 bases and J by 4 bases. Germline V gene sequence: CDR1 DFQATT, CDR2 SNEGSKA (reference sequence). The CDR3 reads CSAPAGGRDRINEKLFF. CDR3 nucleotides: TGCAGTGCGCCAGCAGGGGGCCGAGACCGCATTAATGAAAAACTGTTTTTT.

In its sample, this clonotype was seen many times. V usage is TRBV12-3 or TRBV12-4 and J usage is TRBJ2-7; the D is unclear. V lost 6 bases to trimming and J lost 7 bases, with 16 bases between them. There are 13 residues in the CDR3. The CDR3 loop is CASRLGRMGEQYF. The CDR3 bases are TGTGCCAGCAGACTTGGGCGGATGGGAGAGCAGTACTTC.

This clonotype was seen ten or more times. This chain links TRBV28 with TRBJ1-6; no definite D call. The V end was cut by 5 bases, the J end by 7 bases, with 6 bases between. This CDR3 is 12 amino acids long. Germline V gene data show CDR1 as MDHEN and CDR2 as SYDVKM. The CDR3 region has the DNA TGTGCCAGCAGTCTCGCAAATTCACCCCTCCACTTT. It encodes CASSLANSPLHF. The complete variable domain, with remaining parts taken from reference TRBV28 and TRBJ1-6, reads DVKVTQSSRYLVKRTGEKVFLECVQDMDHENMFWYRQDPGLGLRLIYFSYDVKMKEKGDIPEGYSVSREKKERFSLILESASTNQTSMYLCASSLANSPLHFGNGTRLTVT.

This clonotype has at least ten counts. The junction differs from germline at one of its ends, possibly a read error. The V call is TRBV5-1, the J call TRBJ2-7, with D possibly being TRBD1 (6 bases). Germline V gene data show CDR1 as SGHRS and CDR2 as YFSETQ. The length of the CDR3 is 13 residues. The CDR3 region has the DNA TGCGCCAGCAGTTCCGGGACAAGCTACAAGCAGTACTTC. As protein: CASSSGTSYKQYF.

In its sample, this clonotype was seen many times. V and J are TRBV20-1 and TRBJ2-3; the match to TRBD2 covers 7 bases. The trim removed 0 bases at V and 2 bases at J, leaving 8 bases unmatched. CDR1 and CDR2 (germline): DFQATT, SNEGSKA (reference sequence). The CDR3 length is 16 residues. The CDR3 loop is CSARDRPSGLTDTQYF. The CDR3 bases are TGCAGTGCTAGAGATCGGCCTAGCGGTCTCACAGATACGCAGTATTTT.

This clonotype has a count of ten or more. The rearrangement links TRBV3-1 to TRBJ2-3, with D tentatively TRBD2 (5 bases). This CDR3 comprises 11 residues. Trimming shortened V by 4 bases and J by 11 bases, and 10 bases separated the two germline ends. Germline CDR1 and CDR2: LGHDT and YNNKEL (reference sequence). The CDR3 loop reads CASSLGGRQYF. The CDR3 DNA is TGTGCCAGCAGCCTTGGCGGGCGGCAGTATTTT.

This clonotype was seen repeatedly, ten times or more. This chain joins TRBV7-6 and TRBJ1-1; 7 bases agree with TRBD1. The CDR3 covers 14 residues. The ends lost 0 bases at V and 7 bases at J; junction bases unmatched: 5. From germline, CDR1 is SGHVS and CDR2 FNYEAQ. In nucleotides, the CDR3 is TGTGCCAGCAGCTTAGCCGGGACAGCACATGAAGCTTTCTTT. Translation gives CASSLAGTAHEAFF. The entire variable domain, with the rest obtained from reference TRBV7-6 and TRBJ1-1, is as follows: GAGVSQSPRYKVTKRGQDVALRCDPISGHVSLYWYRQALGQGPEFLTYFNYEAQQDKSGLPNDRFSAERPEGSISTLTIQRTEQRDSAMYRCASSLAGTAHEAFFGQGTRLTVV.

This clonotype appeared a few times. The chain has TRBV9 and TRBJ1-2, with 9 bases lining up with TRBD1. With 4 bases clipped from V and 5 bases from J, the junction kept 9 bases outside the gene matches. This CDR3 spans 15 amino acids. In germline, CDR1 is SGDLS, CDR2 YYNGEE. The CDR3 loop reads CASSLFPTGGYGYTF. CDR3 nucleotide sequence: TGTGCCAGCAGCCTATTCCCGACAGGGGGATATGGCTACACCTTC. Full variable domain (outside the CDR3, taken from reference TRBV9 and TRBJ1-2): DSGVTQTPKHLITATGQRVTLRCSPRSGDLSVYWYQQSLDQGLQFLIQYYNGEERAKGNILERFSAQQFPDLHSELNLSSLELGDSALYFCASSLFPTGGYGYTFGSGTRLTVV.

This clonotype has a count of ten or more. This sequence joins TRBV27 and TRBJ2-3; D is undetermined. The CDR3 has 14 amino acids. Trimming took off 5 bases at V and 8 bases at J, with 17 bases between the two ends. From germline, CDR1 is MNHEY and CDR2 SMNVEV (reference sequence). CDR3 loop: CASSAVADLGTQYF. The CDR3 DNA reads TGTGCCAGCAGTGCCGTGGCTGACCTCGGTACGCAGTATTTT.

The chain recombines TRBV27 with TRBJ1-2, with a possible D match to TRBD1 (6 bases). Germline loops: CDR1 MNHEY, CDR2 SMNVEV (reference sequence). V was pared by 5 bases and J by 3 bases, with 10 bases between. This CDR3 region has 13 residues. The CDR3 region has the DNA TGTGCCAGCAGTCAAGGACAGTACTATGGCTACACCTTC. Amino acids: CASSQGQYYGYTF.

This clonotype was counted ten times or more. CDR3 sequence: CASLPGGRNTEAFF. The DNA of the CDR3 is TGCGCCAGCCTCCCAGGGGGCAGGAACACTGAAGCTTTCTTT. This chain joins TRBV10-1 and TRBJ1-1; 8 nucleotides align to TRBD1. There are 14 residues in the CDR3. V was pared by 8 bases and J by 1 base, with 6 bases of the junction left unmatched. The germline gives CDR1 WNHNN, CDR2 SYGVQD (reference sequence).

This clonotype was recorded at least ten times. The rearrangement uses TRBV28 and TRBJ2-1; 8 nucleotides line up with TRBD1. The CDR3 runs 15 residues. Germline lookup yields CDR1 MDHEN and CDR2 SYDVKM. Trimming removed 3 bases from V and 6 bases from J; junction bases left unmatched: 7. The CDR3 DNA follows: TGTGCCAGCAGTTTCGGACAGGGACCACGCAATGAGCAGTTCTTC. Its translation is CASSFGQGPRNEQFF.

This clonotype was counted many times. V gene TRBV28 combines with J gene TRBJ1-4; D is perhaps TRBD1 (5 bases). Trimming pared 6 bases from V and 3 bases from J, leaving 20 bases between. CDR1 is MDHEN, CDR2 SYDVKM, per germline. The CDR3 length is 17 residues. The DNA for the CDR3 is TGTGCCAGCAGCCCCGGGGGAGGCGGTTCAGCTAATGAAAAACTGTTTTTT. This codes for CASSPGGGGSANEKLFF. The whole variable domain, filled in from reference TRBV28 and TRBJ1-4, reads DVKVTQSSRYLVKRTGEKVFLECVQDMDHENMFWYRQDPGLGLRLIYFSYDVKMKEKGDIPEGYSVSREKKERFSLILESASTNQTSMYLCASSPGGGGSANEKLFFGSGTQLSVL.

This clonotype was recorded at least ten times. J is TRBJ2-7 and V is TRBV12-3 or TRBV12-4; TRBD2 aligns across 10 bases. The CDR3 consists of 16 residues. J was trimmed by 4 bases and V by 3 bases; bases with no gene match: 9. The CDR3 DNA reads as TGTGCCAGCAGTTTCAGACTAGCGGGTGCTTCGTACGAGCAGTACTTC. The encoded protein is CASSFRLAGASYEQYF.

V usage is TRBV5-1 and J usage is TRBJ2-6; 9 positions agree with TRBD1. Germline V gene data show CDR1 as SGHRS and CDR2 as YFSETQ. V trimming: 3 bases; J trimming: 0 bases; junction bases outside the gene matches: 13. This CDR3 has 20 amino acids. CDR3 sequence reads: CASSYGQGPLKLSGANVLTF. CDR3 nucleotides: TGCGCCAGCAGCTACGGACAGGGGCCATTAAAACTCTCTGGGGCCAACGTCCTGACTTTC. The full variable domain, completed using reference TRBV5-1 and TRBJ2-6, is KAGVTQTPRYLIKTRGQQVTLSCSPISGHRSVSWYQQTPGQGLQFLFEYFSETQRNKGNFPGRFSGRQFSNSRSEMNVSTLELGDSALYLCASSYGQGPLKLSGANVLTFGAGSRLTVL.

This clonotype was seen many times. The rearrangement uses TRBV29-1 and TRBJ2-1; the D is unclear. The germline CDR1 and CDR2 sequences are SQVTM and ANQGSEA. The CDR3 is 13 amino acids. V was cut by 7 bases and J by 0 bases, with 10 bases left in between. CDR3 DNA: TGCAGCGGCTGGAGTTACTCCTACAATGAGCAGTTCTTC. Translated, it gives CSGWSYSYNEQFF.